One and the same sample provided the 5 T cell receptor beta chains below, sequenced in a study of cytomegalovirus exposure and HLA in healthy donors. The PCR employed 60 Vbeta primers together with 13 Jbeta primers. Generated by immunoSEQ multiplex PCR, the TCRdb table keeps only in-frame clones and is missing some. Among 150,000 to 200,000 clones, around three quarters were seen once, and the ten largest hold less than 1.2%. Sequences were obtained from PBMCs. The source of these receptors is a woman aged 35 to 49 in good health and CMV-seronegative.

The chain recombines TRBV30 with TRBJ1-2, with D perhaps matching TRBD1 (6 bases). The V end was cut by 2 bases, the J end by 10 bases, with 14 bases between. There are 12 residues in the CDR3. Germline V lookup: CDR1 GTSNPN, CDR2 SVGIG (reference sequence). The CDR3 spells CAWSSSDRLYTF. In DNA form, the CDR3 reads TGTGCCTGGAGTTCCTCCGACAGGCTCTACACCTTC.

The CDR3 DNA is TGTGCCAGCAGCCGGACAGGGAGCGGTGAAAAACTGTTTTTT. Amino acid sequence: CASSRTGSGEKLFF. The chain carries TRBV14 and TRBJ1-4, with 8 positions matching TRBD1. The trim removed 4 bases at V and 7 bases at J, leaving 5 bases unmatched. The germline CDR1 and CDR2 sequences are SGHDN and FVKESK. CDR3 length: 14 residues.

This chain uses TRBV5-1 with TRBJ2-2, with D hard to call. V was cut by 0 bases and J by 4 bases, with 10 bases left in between. From germline, CDR1 is SGHRS and CDR2 YFSETQ. The length of the CDR3 is 15 residues. CDR3 coding DNA: TGCGCCAGCAGCTTGGGAACATCCCCCACCGGGGAGCTGTTTTTT. Translation: CASSLGTSPTGELFF.

The V call is TRBV27, the J call TRBJ2-1; TRBD2 aligns across 9 bases. The V segment lost 4 bases and the J segment 4 bases; nucleotides outside the gene matches: 5. The CDR3 totals 15 residues. The germline V gene has CDR1 MNHEY and CDR2 SMNVEV (reference sequence). CDR3 DNA: TGTGCCAGCAGTTCTACTAGCGGGCTTTACAATGAGCAGTTCTTC. This codes for CASSSTSGLYNEQFF.

This clone was counted once. The chain recombines TRBV6-1 with TRBJ2-3; D remains ambiguous. This CDR3 is 12 amino acids long. V lost 4 bases and J 6 bases, leaving 8 bases between the germline ends. Germline assignment: CDR1 MNHNS and CDR2 SASEGT. CDR3 bases: TGTGCCAGCAGTGTAGTTGAGGATACGCAGTATTTT. It specifies CASSVVEDTQYF.